This is a list of T cell receptor beta chains from one sample in a study of monozygotic twins with inflammatory bowel disease. TCRdb reprocessed the 5' RACE reads; each CDR3 protein has one entry and no DNA is given. In total, the table holds some 190,000 distinct CDR3 sequences. The sequencing input was blood. The origin of the receptors is a human donor with ulcerative colitis or Crohn's disease, or a healthy co-twin of an affected twin (not recorded which). The CDR3 runs from the conserved cysteine through the conserved F or W. The order of the fields is V gene, J gene, CDR3 protein.

V gene: TRBV27
J gene: TRBJ2-7
CDR3 protein: CASSSGGEANYEQYF

V gene: TRBV3-1
J gene: TRBJ2-2
CDR3 protein: CASSGQGTNTGELFF

V gene: TRBV12-3/TRBV12-4
J gene: TRBJ1-2
CDR3 protein: CASSFAGPTFIYGYTF

V gene: TRBV29-1
J gene: TRBJ1-1
CDR3 protein: CSVARQESTEAFF

V gene: TRBV5-4
J gene: TRBJ2-1
CDR3 protein: CASSLTQGNEQFF

V gene: TRBV28
J gene: TRBJ2-1
CDR3 protein: CASSRIEGAYNEQFF

V gene: TRBV6-2/TRBV6-3
J gene: TRBJ1-1
CDR3 protein: CASTTPRFTAEAFF

V gene: TRBV5-1
J gene: TRBJ1-2
CDR3 protein: CASNPGDRDGYTF

V gene: TRBV24-1
J gene: TRBJ1-6
CDR3 protein: CATSDLRDGHNSPLHF

V gene: TRBV5-4
J gene: TRBJ2-2
CDR3 protein: CASSFGFLRTENTGELFF

V gene: TRBV6-5
J gene: TRBJ2-1
CDR3 protein: CASSYSKAGGGNEQFF

V gene: TRBV2
J gene: TRBJ1-4
CDR3 protein: CASSLGPINEKLFF

V gene: TRBV5-1
J gene: TRBJ2-3
CDR3 protein: CASSSRTSGGPSDTQYF

V gene: TRBV6-6
J gene: TRBJ2-3
CDR3 protein: CASSKSGSTDTQYF

V gene: TRBV30
J gene: TRBJ2-1
CDR3 protein: CAWSVDRVVGIGTGHNEQFF

V gene: TRBV12-3/TRBV12-4
J gene: TRBJ1-1
CDR3 protein: CASSVNPSTEAFF

V gene: TRBV5-1
J gene: TRBJ2-7
CDR3 protein: CASSLRAGDYEQYF

V gene: TRBV19
J gene: TRBJ1-1
CDR3 protein: CATGRWNTEAFF

V gene: TRBV18
J gene: TRBJ1-5
CDR3 protein: CASSPGTGINQPQHF

V gene: TRBV11-1
J gene: TRBJ1-2
CDR3 protein: CASSAGQSYGYTF

V gene: TRBV5-1
J gene: TRBJ2-3
CDR3 protein: CASSGDGRGDTQYF

V gene: TRBV4-2
J gene: TRBJ1-3
CDR3 protein: CASSQELVPGNTIYF

V gene: TRBV7-8
J gene: TRBJ2-1
CDR3 protein: CASSLGFDRASSYNEQFF

V gene: TRBV19
J gene: TRBJ1-4
CDR3 protein: CASKLRTETTNEKLFF

V gene: TRBV4-2
J gene: TRBJ2-5
CDR3 protein: CASSQLMSGAKETQYF

V gene: TRBV7-9
J gene: TRBJ1-4
CDR3 protein: CASSARTGEVEKLFF

V gene: TRBV20-1
J gene: TRBJ2-3
CDR3 protein: CSGFSSAGWRDTQYF

V gene: TRBV12-3/TRBV12-4
J gene: TRBJ1-1
CDR3 protein: CASSGSRQTNTEAFF

V gene: TRBV29-1
J gene: TRBJ1-4
CDR3 protein: CSVAQTTTNEKLFF

V gene: TRBV12-3/TRBV12-4
J gene: TRBJ2-7
CDR3 protein: CASSILEQSYEQYF

V gene: TRBV3-1
J gene: TRBJ2-7
CDR3 protein: CASSVSGGSSYEQYF

V gene: TRBV11-2
J gene: TRBJ1-4
CDR3 protein: CASSLITTGEKLFF

V gene: TRBV7-2
J gene: TRBJ1-3
CDR3 protein: CASRTASGNTIYF

V gene: TRBV9
J gene: TRBJ2-7
CDR3 protein: CASSPQVAGGSYEQYF

V gene: TRBV5-6
J gene: TRBJ1-5
CDR3 protein: CASSEGGSSYSNQPQHF

V gene: TRBV7-9
J gene: TRBJ1-1
CDR3 protein: CASSLGATLGTEAFF

V gene: TRBV5-1
J gene: TRBJ2-3
CDR3 protein: CASVATQGVADTQYF

V gene: TRBV20-1
J gene: TRBJ2-2
CDR3 protein: CSARDRRELFF

V gene: TRBV12-3/TRBV12-4
J gene: TRBJ1-4
CDR3 protein: CASGNDRVEKLFF

V gene: TRBV15
J gene: TRBJ1-3
CDR3 protein: CATRGEASGNTIYF

V gene: TRBV4-1
J gene: TRBJ1-6
CDR3 protein: CASSQDPSPVDSPLHF

V gene: TRBV28
J gene: TRBJ1-3
CDR3 protein: CASSSWAGRGTIYF

V gene: TRBV12-3/TRBV12-4
J gene: TRBJ2-1
CDR3 protein: CASNPDSYNEQFF

V gene: TRBV15
J gene: TRBJ1-1
CDR3 protein: CATSPGITEAFF

V gene: TRBV4-1
J gene: TRBJ2-5
CDR3 protein: CASSQGVQGKQETQYF

V gene: TRBV12-3/TRBV12-4
J gene: TRBJ1-1
CDR3 protein: CASNRGVGTEAFF

V gene: TRBV10-3
J gene: TRBJ2-1
CDR3 protein: CAITPGASYNEQFF

V gene: TRBV6-6
J gene: TRBJ2-3
CDR3 protein: CASEGSTDTQYF

V gene: TRBV7-2
J gene: TRBJ2-1
CDR3 protein: CASNLAATSGYYNEQFF

V gene: TRBV29-1
J gene: TRBJ2-7
CDR3 protein: CSVVRDYRSYEQYF

V gene: TRBV6-1
J gene: TRBJ1-3
CDR3 protein: CASVRGGTAGRSGNTIYF

V gene: TRBV3-1
J gene: TRBJ1-1
CDR3 protein: CASSLSMTEAFF

V gene: TRBV6-1
J gene: TRBJ1-6
CDR3 protein: CASGTSGTGNTSPLHF

V gene: TRBV3-1
J gene: TRBJ2-7
CDR3 protein: CASSQSYRRMSYEQYF

V gene: TRBV29-1
J gene: TRBJ2-3
CDR3 protein: CSVDRGPDTQYF